A selection of T cell receptor beta chains follows, all from one sample in a study of CD4 T cells in relation to SARS-CoV-2 and coronaviruses. The table came from immunoSEQ multiplex PCR; TCRdb's copy has only in-frame clones and leaves some out. Of about 31,000 clones in the sample, less than 80% were seen once. The antigens for these receptors are not known. The sequenced material came from CD4+ T cells from PBMCs, cultured in vitro. These receptors were obtained from a human donor in good health. The CDR3 runs from the conserved cysteine through the conserved F or W. A D gene is named only where the DNA matches it firmly. Clone size is given for some rows only: seen once, a few or many times, or a class if the clone is expanded.

once . TRBJ2-6 TRBV19 CASSIGVSGANVLTF TGTGCCAGTAGTATAGGTGTTTCTGGGGCCAACGTCCTGACTTTC
once . TRBJ1-4 TRBV5-1 CASSPPQGGEKLFF TGCGCCAGCAGCCCCCCGCAGGGCGGGGAAAAACTGTTTTTT
. . TRBJ2-5 TRBV19 CASRQSGETQYF TGTGCCAGTCGTCAATCGGGGGAGACCCAGTACTTC
. . TRBJ2-1 TRBV6-5 CASSLEGQNYNEQFF TGTGCCAGCAGCCTGGAGGGACAGAACTACAATGAGCAGTTCTTC
. . TRBJ1-6 TRBV4-3 CASSQETGQYSPLHF TGCGCCAGCAGCCAAGAAACTGGACAATATTCACCCCTCCACTTT
. TRBD1 TRBJ1-4 TRBV10-3 CAISASTGTNEKLFF TGTGCCATCAGTGCGTCGACAGGGACTAATGAAAAACTGTTTTTT
few . TRBJ2-7 TRBV5-4 CASSTPQALRNEQYF TGTGCCAGCAGCACACCCCAGGCCCTTCGGAACGAGCAGTACTTC
. TRBD2 TRBJ2-2 TRBV4-1 CASSQGLAGRGGELFF TGCGCCAGCAGCCAAGGATTAGCGGGGAGGGGCGGGGAGCTGTTTTTT
. TRBD1 TRBJ2-2 TRBV7-2 CASRRSGTGGTGELFF TGTGCCAGCAGACGTTCCGGGACAGGGGGCACCGGGGAGCTGTTTTTT
. . TRBJ2-4 TRBV4-1 CASSHGRVAKNIQYF TGCGCCAGCAGCCACGGCAGGGTAGCCAAAAACATTCAGTACTTC
. . TRBJ2-3 TRBV4-3 CASSQVPLWGESPPLDTDTQYF TGCGCCAGCAGCCAAGTTCCCCTGTGGGGAGAAAGCCCCCCACTAGACACAGATACGCAGTATTTT
. TRBD2 TRBJ2-1 TRBV5-1 CASTPSAGGQLEQFF TGCGCCAGCACCCCCTCGGCGGGAGGGCAATTGGAGCAGTTCTTC
. . TRBJ2-3 TRBV6-2/TRBV6-3 CASSMGTDTQYF TGTGCCAGCAGTATGGGCACAGATACGCAGTATTTT
medium-sized TRBD1 TRBJ2-7 TRBV7-2 CASSAQGERVDEQYF TGTGCCAGCAGCGCTCAGGGGGAACGGGTCGACGAGCAGTACTTC
. . TRBJ2-7 TRBV2 CASSEYSPTF TGTGCCAGCAGTGAATATTCCCCGACCTTC
. TRBD2 TRBJ2-1 TRBV4-2 CASSQREGSYNEQFF TGTGCCAGCAGCCAGCGGGAGGGGTCCTACAATGAGCAGTTCTTC
few TRBD1 TRBJ2-7 TRBV6-6 CASRLWGTGAYEQYF TGTGCCAGCAGGCTGTGGGGGACAGGGGCCTACGAGCAGTACTTC
. TRBD2 TRBJ2-2 TRBV7-9 CASSGRLGAGADGELFF TGTGCCAGCAGCGGACGACTTGGAGCGGGAGCGGACGGGGAGCTGTTTTTT
. . TRBJ2-5 TRBV19 CASSTSPSGVETQYF TGTGCCAGTAGTACATCTCCCTCTGGGGTAGAGACCCAGTACTTC
few . TRBJ2-5 TRBV7-2 CASSLMGGGETQYF TGTGCCAGCAGCTTAATGGGAGGGGGAGAGACCCAGTACTTC
. . TRBJ1-3 TRBV20-1 CSADLGNTIYF TGCAGTGCTGACCTAGGAAACACCATATATTTT
. TRBD1 TRBJ2-3 TRBV18 CASSLGQGDLDTQYF TGTGCCAGCTCACTTGGACAGGGAGACCTAGATACGCAGTATTTT
. TRBD2 TRBJ2-7 TRBV10-3 CAIMSGRGSYEQYF TGTGCCATCATGTCGGGGAGGGGCTCCTACGAGCAGTACTTC
. . TRBJ2-5 TRBV14 CASSLRAPGQETQYF TGTGCCAGCAGCTTGAGGGCGCCAGGCCAAGAGACCCAGTACTTC
. . TRBJ1-2 TRBV4-3 CASSRGAGVGGGYTF TGCGCCAGCAGCCGGGGGGCCGGTGTTGGGGGAGGCTACACCTTC
few . TRBJ1-1 TRBV10-1 CASRTTEAFF TGCGCCAGCAGGACCACTGAAGCTTTCTTT
. . TRBJ2-7 TRBV10-3 CAISTGTPSYEQYF TGTGCCATCAGTACCGGGACACCTTCCTACGAGCAGTACTTC
. . TRBJ2-2 TRBV9 CASSVVSNTGELFF TGTGCCAGCAGCGTAGTTTCTAACACCGGGGAGCTGTTTTTT
. . TRBJ2-2 TRBV15 CATSSGVWNTGELFF TGTGCCACCAGCAGCGGGGTTTGGAACACCGGGGAGCTGTTTTTT
. TRBD1 TRBJ1-1 TRBV7-2 CASSADRVGTEAFF TGTGCCAGCAGCGCGGACAGGGTGGGCACTGAAGCTTTCTTT
. TRBD1 TRBJ1-1 TRBV7-9 CASSSRQGLLLNTEAFF TGTGCCAGCAGCTCCCGACAGGGCCTTTTATTGAACACTGAAGCTTTCTTT
. . TRBJ1-1 TRBV7-2 CASSLQENTEAFF TGTGCCAGCAGCTTACAGGAGAACACTGAAGCTTTCTTT
. . TRBJ2-3 TRBV2 CASRGFGETDTQYF TGTGCCAGCAGGGGGTTCGGGGAAACAGATACGCAGTATTTT
few . TRBJ1-1 TRBV21-1 CASRMKTEAFF TGTGCCAGCAGGATGAAAACTGAAGCTTTCTTT
. . TRBJ1-1 TRBV2 CASSGLSGETEAFF TGTGCCAGCAGTGGTCTTTCGGGGGAGACTGAAGCTTTCTTT